Listed here are 12 T cell receptor beta chains from one sample, sequenced in a study of CD8 T cells in ankylosing spondylitis. A single record per CDR3 protein comes from TCRdb applying MiXCR to the 5' RACE reads. The profile shows tens of thousands of distinct CDR3 sequences, around 6% of them singletons. Input material: blood, either unsorted or a sorted T cell fraction (not recorded which). These receptors came from a male donor with ankylosing spondylitis or in good health (not recorded which).

This clonotype came up many times. This chain uses TRBV20-1 with TRBJ2-3; 7 nucleotides agree with TRBD2. Germline CDR1 DFQATT, CDR2 SNEGSKA (reference sequence). The V and J ends lost 3 bases and 5 bases, in that order; junction bases with no gene match: 8. CDR3 length equals 14 residues. The CDR3 region is CSARGDPGGDTQYF. CDR3 nucleotides: TGCAGTGCTAGGGGGGACCCGGGAGGAGATACGCAGTATTTT.

This clonotype was seen many times. The J gene is TRBJ2-7, the V gene TRBV6-5, with D possibly TRBD2 on 5 matching bases. Germline V CDR1 and CDR2: MNHEY, SVGAGI. The CDR3 totals 15 residues. The V and J ends lost 4 bases and 2 bases respectively, with 15 bases between them. CDR3 DNA sequence: TGTGCCAGCAGTTCTTTCCCGACGGGAACCTACGAGCAGTACTTC. As protein: CASSSFPTGTYEQYF.

As to this clonotype: The CDR3 carries no conserved terminal phenylalanine or tryptophan, so it likely arises from a read error. The chain couples TRBV5-1 to TRBJ2-1; the match to TRBD2 covers 7 bases. The CDR3 consists of 16 residues. The germline V gene encodes CDR1 SGHRS and CDR2 YFSETQ. V shed 0 bases, J shed 4 bases, and the junction held 7 bases outside the gene matches. DNA of the CDR3: TGCGCCAGCAGCTTGGTCGCTAGCGGCGGTTACAATGAGCAGTTCTTG. It encodes CASSLVASGGYNEQFL.

This clonotype was seen ten or more times. The chain is built from TRBV24-1 and TRBJ2-1, with D perhaps matching TRBD1 or TRBD2 (6 bases each). Germline assignment: CDR1 KGHDR and CDR2 SFDVKD. V was cut by 5 bases and J by 4 bases, with 23 bases left in between. The CDR3 is made up of 18 amino acids. The CDR3 bases are TGTGCCACCAGTGGTGATCTGAAAAGGGGGGATTTTTACAATGAGCAGTTCTTC. Its protein is CATSGDLKRGDFYNEQFF.

With respect to this clonotype: This may arise from a read error, as a much more abundant clone is one base away. V and J are TRBV7-9 and TRBJ2-3; D not resolved. The CDR3 spans 12 residues. CDR1 and CDR2 (germline): SEHNR, FQNEAQ (reference sequence). CDR3 in DNA: TGTGTCAGCAGCGCCAGCACAGATACGCAGTATTTT. Residues: CVSSASTDTQYF.

This clonotype was observed at least ten times. The chain has TRBV7-2 and TRBJ2-1; maybe TRBD2 (6 bases). The CDR3 extends over 17 amino acids. Trimming removed 2 bases at V and 1 base at J, with 15 bases between. The germline V gene has CDR1 SGHTA and CDR2 FQGNSA. The CDR3 coding sequence is TGTGCCAGCAGCTTAAGAAGTTGGGGGACTTCCTACAATGAGCAGTTCTTC. It specifies CASSLRSWGTSYNEQFF.

This clonotype was counted many times. This chain links TRBV19 with TRBJ1-2; D gene unclear. CDR3 length: 13 amino acids. The V and J ends lost 8 bases and 0 bases respectively, with 10 bases between them. Germline CDR1 and CDR2: LNHDA and SQIVND (reference sequence). The CDR3 here is CASSLRANYGYTF. CDR3 sequence (DNA): TGTGCCAGTTCCCTCCGGGCTAACTATGGCTACACCTTC.

This clonotype was detected many times. J is TRBJ2-2 and V is TRBV4-1; maybe TRBD2 (5 bases). CDR3 length equals 15 residues. CDR1 is MGHRA and CDR2 is YSYEKL in the germline V gene. Trimming took off 0 bases at V and 7 bases at J, with 12 bases between the two ends. The chain's CDR3 is CASSQEEGFHGELFF. CDR3 coding DNA: TGCGCCAGCAGCCAAGAAGAGGGCTTCCACGGGGAGCTGTTTTTT.

This chain uses TRBV21-1 with TRBJ2-6; the listed D gene, TRBD1, was not tested against the DNA. TRBV21-1 is flagged as a pseudogene. The CDR3 totals 20 residues. In DNA form, the CDR3 reads TGTGCCAGCAGCAAAGCGTACGGGAGACAGGGGAGATCTGGGGCCAACGTCCTGACTTTC. Its protein is CASSKAYGRQGRSGANVLTF.

This clonotype was seen repeatedly, ten times or more. The chain combines TRBV4-2 with TRBJ1-1; D is unclear. There are 15 residues in the CDR3. In germline, CDR1 is LGHNA, CDR2 YNFKEQ. V lost 0 bases and J lost 0, with 8 bases in between. The CDR3, as DNA: TGTGCCAGCAGCCAAGAGACGGGATTGAACACTGAAGCTTTCTTT. Translated: CASSQETGLNTEAFF.

This clonotype appeared many times. This chain links TRBV4-1 with TRBJ1-2; the D is unclear. Looked up from germline, CDR1 is MGHRA and CDR2 is YSYEKL. Trimming left V 3 bases short and J 8 bases short, with 19 bases between. The CDR3 covers 15 residues. In DNA, the CDR3 is TGCGCCAGCAGCCACAATACCGGCTCCAATGAGGGCTACACCTTC. It specifies CASSHNTGSNEGYTF.

This clonotype was observed many times. This chain connects TRBV7-2 to TRBJ1-5, with unresolved D. V gave up 3 bases and J gave up 9 bases, with 12 bases separating them. Germline lookup yields CDR1 SGHTA and CDR2 FQGNSA. The CDR3 totals 13 residues. The CDR3: CASSLETFRPQHF. The CDR3 DNA follows: TGTGCCAGCAGCTTGGAGACTTTCCGGCCCCAGCATTTT.